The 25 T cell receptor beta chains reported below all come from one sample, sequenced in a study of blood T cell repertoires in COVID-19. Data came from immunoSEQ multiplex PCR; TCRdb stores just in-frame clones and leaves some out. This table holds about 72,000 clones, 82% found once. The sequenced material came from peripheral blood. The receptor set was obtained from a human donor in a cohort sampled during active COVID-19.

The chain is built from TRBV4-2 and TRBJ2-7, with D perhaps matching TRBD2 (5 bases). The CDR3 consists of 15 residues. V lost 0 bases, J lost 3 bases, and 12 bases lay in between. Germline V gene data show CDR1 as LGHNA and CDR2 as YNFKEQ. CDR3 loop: CASSQEKGSGYEQYF. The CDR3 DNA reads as TGTGCCAGCAGCCAAGAGAAGGGAAGCGGCTACGAGCAGTACTTC.

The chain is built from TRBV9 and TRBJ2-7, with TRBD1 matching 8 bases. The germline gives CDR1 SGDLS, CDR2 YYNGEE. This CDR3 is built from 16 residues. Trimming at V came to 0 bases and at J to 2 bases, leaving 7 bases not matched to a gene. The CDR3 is CASSVEDRGVPYEQYF. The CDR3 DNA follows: TGTGCCAGCAGCGTAGAAGACAGGGGAGTACCCTACGAGCAGTACTTC.

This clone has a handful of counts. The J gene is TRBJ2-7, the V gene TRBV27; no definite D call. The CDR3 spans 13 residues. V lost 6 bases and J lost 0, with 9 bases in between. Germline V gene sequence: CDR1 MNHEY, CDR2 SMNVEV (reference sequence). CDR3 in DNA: TGTGCCAGCAGGGTCAGTAACTCCTACGAGCAGTACTTC. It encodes CASRVSNSYEQYF.

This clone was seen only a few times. The CDR3 bases are TGCGCCAGCAGCCAAGTGGAGCTGGGGCCTGGAAACACCATATATTTT. Encoded protein: CASSQVELGPGNTIYF. The rearrangement uses TRBV4-1 and TRBJ1-3; possibly TRBD1 for D (5 bases). The CDR3 runs 16 residues. Germline lookup yields CDR1 MGHRA and CDR2 YSYEKL. V was shortened by 1 base and J by 2 bases, with 12 bases between the two germline ends.

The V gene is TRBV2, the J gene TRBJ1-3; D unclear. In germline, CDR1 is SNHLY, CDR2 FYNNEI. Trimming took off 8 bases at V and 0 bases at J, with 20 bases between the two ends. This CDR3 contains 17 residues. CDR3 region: CASQLVGEVDSGNTIYF. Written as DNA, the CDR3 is TGTGCCAGCCAGCTAGTCGGGGAGGTTGACTCTGGAAACACCATATATTTT. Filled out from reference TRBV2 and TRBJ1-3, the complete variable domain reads EPEVTQTPSHQVTQMGQEVILRCVPISNHLYFYWYRQILGQKVEFLVSFYNNEISEKSEIFDDQFSVERPDGSNFTLKIRSTKLEDSAMYFCASQLVGEVDSGNTIYFGEGSWLTVV.

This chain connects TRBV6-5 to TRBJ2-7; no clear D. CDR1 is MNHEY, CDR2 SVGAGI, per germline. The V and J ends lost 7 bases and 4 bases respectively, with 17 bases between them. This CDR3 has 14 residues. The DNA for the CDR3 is TGTGCCAGCAAGTTGGAGATCGCCTGGTACGAGCAGTACTTC. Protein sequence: CASKLEIAWYEQYF.

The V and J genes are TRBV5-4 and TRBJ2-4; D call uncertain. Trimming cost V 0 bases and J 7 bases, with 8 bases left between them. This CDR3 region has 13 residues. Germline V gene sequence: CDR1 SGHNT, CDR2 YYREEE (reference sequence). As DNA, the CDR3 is TGTGCCAGCAGCTTGGATCGTTTGAACATTCAGTACTTC. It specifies CASSLDRLNIQYF.

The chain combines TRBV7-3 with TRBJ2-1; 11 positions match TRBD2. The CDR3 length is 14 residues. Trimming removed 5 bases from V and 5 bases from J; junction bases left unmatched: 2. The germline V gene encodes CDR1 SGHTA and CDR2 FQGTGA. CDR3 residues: CASSVTSGDNEQFF. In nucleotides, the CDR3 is TGTGCCAGCAGCGTGACTAGCGGGGACAATGAGCAGTTCTTC. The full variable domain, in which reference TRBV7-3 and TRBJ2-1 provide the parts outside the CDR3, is GAGVSQTPSNKVTEKGKYVELRCDPISGHTALYWYRQSLGQGPEFLIYFQGTGAADDSGLPNDRFFAVRPEGSVSTLKIQRTERGDSAVYLCASSVTSGDNEQFFGPGTRLTVL.

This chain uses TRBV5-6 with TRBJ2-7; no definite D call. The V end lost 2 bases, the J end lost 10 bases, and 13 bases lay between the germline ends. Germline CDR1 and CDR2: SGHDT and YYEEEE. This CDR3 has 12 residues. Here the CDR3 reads CASSFGENYQYF. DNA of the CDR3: TGTGCCAGCAGCTTTGGAGAAAACTATCAGTACTTC.

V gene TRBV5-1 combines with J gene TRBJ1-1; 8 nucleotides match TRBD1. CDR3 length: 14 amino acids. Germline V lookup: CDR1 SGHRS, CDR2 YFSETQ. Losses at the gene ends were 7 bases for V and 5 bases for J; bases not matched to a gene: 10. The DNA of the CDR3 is TGCGCCAGCGGCAAAGACAGGGGCCGGACTGAAGCTTTCTTT. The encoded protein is CASGKDRGRTEAFF.

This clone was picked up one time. The CDR3 reads CAWSVLTGYNEQFF. DNA of the CDR3: TGTGCCTGGAGTGTACTCACAGGTTACAATGAGCAGTTCTTC. This rearrangement joins TRBV30 to TRBJ2-1, with D tentatively TRBD1 (5 bases). Germline CDR1 reads GTSNPN; CDR2 reads SVGIG (reference sequence). The CDR3 spans 14 residues. The V end was cut by 0 bases, the J end by 4 bases, with 10 bases between.

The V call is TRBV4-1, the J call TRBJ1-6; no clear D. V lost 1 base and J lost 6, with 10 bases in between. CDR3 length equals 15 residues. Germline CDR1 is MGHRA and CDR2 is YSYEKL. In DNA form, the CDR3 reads TGCGCCAGCAGCCAAGGAAGCGCGATTAATTCACCCCTCCACTTT. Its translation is CASSQGSAINSPLHF.

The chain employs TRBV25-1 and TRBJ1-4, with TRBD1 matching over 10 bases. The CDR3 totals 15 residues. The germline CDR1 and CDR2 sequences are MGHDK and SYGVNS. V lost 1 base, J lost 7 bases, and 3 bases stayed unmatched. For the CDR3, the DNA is TGTGCCAGCAGTGAATCGGGACAGGGGACTGAAAAACTGTTTTTT. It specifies CASSESGQGTEKLFF.

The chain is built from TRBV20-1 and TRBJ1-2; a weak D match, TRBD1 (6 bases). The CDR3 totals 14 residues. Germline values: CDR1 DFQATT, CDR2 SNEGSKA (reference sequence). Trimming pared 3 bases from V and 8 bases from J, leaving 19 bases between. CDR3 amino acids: CSASEPTGFGGYTF. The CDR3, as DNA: TGCAGTGCTAGTGAGCCCACAGGGTTTGGCGGCTACACCTTC.

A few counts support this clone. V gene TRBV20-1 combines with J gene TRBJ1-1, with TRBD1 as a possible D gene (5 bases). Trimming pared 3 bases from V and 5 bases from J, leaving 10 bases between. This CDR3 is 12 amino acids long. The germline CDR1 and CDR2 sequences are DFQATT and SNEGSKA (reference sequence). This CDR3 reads CSASRGGTEAFF. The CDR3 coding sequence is TGCAGTGCTAGTAGGGGAGGGACTGAAGCTTTCTTT.

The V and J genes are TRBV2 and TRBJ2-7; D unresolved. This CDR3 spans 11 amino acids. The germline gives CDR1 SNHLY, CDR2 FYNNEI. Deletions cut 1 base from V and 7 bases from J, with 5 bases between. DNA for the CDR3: TGTGCCAGCAGTGAAGGGCGGGAGCAGTACTTC. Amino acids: CASSEGREQYF. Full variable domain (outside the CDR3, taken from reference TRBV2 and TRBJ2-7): EPEVTQTPSHQVTQMGQEVILRCVPISNHLYFYWYRQILGQKVEFLVSFYNNEISEKSEIFDDQFSVERPDGSNFTLKIRSTKLEDSAMYFCASSEGREQYFGPGTRLTVT.

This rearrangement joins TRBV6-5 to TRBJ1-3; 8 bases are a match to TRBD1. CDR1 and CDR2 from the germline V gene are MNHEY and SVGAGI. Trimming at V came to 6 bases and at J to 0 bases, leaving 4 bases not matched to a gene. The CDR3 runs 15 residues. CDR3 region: CASRRDRSSGNTIYF. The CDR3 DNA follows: TGTGCCAGCAGACGGGACAGGAGCTCTGGAAACACCATATATTTT.

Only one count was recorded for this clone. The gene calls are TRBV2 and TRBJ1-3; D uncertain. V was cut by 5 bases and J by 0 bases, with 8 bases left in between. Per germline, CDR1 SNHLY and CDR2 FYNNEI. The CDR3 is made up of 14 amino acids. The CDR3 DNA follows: TGTGCCAGCAGTTACAGTGACTCTGGAAACACCATATATTTT. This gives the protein CASSYSDSGNTIYF. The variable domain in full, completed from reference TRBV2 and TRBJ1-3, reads EPEVTQTPSHQVTQMGQEVILRCVPISNHLYFYWYRQILGQKVEFLVSFYNNEISEKSEIFDDQFSVERPDGSNFTLKIRSTKLEDSAMYFCASSYSDSGNTIYFGEGSWLTVV.

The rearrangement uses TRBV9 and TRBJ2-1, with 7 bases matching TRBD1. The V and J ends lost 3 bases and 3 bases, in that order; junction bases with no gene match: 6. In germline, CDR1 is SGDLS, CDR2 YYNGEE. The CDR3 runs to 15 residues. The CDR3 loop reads CASSASGTVYNEQFF. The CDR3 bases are TGTGCCAGCAGCGCATCCGGGACAGTCTACAATGAGCAGTTCTTC.

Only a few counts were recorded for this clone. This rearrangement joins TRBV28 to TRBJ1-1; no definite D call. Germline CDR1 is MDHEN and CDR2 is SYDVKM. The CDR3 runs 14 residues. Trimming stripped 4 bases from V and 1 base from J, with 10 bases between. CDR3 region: CASSSTAANTEAFF. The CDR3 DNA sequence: TGTGCCAGCAGTTCCACAGCAGCGAACACTGAAGCTTTCTTT.

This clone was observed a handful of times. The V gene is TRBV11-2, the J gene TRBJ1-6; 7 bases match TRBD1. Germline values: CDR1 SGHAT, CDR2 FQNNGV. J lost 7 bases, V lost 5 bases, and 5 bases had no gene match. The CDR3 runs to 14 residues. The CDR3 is CASSRDSANSPLHF. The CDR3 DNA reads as TGTGCCAGCAGCAGGGACAGTGCAAATTCACCCCTCCACTTT.

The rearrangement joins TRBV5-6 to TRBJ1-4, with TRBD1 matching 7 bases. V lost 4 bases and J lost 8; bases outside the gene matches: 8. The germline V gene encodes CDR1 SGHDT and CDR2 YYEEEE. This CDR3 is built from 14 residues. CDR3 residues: CASSHRQGREKLFF. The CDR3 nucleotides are TGTGCCAGCAGCCATCGACAGGGAAGGGAAAAACTGTTTTTT.

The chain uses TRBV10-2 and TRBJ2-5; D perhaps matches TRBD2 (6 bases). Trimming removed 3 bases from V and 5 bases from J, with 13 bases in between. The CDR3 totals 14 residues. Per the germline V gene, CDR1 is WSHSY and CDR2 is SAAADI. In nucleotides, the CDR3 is TGCGCCAGCAGTGACATGGCCGGAGGGGAGACCCAGTACTTC. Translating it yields CASSDMAGGETQYF.

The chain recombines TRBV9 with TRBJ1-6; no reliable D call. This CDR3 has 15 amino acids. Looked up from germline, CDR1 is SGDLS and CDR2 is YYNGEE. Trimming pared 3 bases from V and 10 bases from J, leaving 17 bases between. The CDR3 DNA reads TGTGCCAGCAGCGCCGACTCGGTAGGATCCTCACCCCTCCACTTT. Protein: CASSADSVGSSPLHF.

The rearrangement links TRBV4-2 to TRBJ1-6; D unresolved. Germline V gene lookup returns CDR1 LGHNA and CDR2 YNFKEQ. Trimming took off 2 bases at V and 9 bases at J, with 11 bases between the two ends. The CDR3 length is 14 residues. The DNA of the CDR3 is TGTGCCAGCAGCCAAAACAGTAACCCTTCACCCCTCCACTTT. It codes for CASSQNSNPSPLHF.